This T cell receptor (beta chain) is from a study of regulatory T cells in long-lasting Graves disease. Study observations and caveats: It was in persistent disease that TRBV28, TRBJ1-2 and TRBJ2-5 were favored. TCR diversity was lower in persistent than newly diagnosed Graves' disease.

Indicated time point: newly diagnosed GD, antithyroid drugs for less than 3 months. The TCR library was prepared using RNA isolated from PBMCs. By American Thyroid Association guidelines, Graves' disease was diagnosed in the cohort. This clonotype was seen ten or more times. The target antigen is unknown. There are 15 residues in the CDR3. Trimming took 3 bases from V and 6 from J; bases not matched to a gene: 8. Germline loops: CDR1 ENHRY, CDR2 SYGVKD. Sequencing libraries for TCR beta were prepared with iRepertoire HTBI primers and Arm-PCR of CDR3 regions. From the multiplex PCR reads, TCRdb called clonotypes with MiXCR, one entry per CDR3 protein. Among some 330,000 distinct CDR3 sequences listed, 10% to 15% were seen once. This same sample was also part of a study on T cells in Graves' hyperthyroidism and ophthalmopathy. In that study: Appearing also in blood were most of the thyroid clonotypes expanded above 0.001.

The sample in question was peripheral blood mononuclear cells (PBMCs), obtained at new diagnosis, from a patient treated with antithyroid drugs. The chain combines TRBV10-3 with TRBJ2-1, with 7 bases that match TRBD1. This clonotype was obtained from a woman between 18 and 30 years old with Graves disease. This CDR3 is CAISEPQGPVNEQFF. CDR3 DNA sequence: TGTGCCATCAGTGAACCACAGGGGCCCGTCAATGAGCAGTTCTTC.